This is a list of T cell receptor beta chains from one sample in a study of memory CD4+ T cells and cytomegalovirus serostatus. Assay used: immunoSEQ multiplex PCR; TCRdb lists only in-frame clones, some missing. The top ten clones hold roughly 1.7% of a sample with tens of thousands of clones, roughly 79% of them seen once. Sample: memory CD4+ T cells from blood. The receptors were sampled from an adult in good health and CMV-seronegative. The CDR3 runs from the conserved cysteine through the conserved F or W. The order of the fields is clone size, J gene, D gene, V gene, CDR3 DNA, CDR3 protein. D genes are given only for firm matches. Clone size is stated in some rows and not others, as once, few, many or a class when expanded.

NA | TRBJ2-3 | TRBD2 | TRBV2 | TGTGCCAGCAGCCCCAAACCACTAGCGGGAGTCCCAGATACGCAGTATTTT | CASSPKPLAGVPDTQYF
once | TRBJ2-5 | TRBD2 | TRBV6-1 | TGTGCCAGCAGGGAAGCGGGGGGGCCAGGAGAGACCCAGTACTTC | CASREAGGPGETQYF
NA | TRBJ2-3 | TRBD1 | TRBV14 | TGTGCCAGCAGCCAACGACAGGGGGCTTCAGATACGCAGTATTTT | CASSQRQGASDTQYF
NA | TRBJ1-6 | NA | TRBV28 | TGTGCCAGCAGTTTAGGAGGAGCAGGAACATATAATTCACCCCTCCACTTT | CASSLGGAGTYNSPLHF
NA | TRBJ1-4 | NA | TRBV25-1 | TGTGCCAGCAGTACGGAGGTTGAAAAACTGTTTTTT | CASSTEVEKLFF
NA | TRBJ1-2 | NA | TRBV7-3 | TGTGCCAGCAGCTTCGACGGTAACTATGGCTACACCTTC | CASSFDGNYGYTF
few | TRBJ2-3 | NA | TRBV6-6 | TGTGCCAGCAGTTACTCGTTGGTAGTAGATACGCAGTATTTT | CASSYSLVVDTQYF
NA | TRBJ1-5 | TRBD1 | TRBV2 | TGTGCCAGCAGGCCGGGGACAGGGTCGACTCAGCCCCAGCATTTT | CASRPGTGSTQPQHF
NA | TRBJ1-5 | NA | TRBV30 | TGTGCCTGGAAGCATAGCAATCAGCCCCAGCATTTT | CAWKHSNQPQHF
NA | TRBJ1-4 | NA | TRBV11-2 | TGTGCCAGCAGCTTAATTGGGACGGGGCACCGTTTACGTGAAAAACTGTTTTTT | CASSLIGTGHRLREKLFF
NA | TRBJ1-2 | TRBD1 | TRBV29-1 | TGCAGCGTTGAAAGAGGGGGCGCGGTTGGCTACACCTTC | CSVERGGAVGYTF
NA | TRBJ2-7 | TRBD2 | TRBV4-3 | TGCGCCAGCAGCCAAGATAGGGCGGGAGGGAACGAGCAGTACTTC | CASSQDRAGGNEQYF
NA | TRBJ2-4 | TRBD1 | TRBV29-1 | TGCAGCGGTAGAGGGACAGGGGATTCTCCCCTTCAGTACTTC | CSGRGTGDSPLQYF
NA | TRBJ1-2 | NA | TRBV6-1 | TGTGCCAGCAGTATGAGGGTCGTGGAGGGCTACACCTTC | CASSMRVVEGYTF
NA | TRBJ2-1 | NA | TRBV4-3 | TGCGCCAGCAGCCAAGAAGTTGGGGGGCTCTCCGAGCAGTTCTTC | CASSQEVGGLSEQFF
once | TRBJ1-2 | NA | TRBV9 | TGTGCCAGCAGCCCGCTAGGGGCCTATGAAGTCTACACCTTC | CASSPLGAYEVYTF
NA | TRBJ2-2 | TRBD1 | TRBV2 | TGTGCCAGCAGCGAGACAGGGGTGATTACCGGGGAGCTGTTTTTT | CASSETGVITGELFF
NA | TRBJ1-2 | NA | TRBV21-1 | TGTGCGAACGACGGGAGGTACCGAGCTAACTATGGCTACACCTTC | CANDGRYRANYGYTF
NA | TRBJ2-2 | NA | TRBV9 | TGTGCCAGCAGCGTAGTGCCGACAGTTGTCGACACCGGGGAGCTGTTTTTT | CASSVVPTVVDTGELFF
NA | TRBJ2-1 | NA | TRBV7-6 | TGTGCCAGCAGCTCCGGAACCACGAGCTCCTACAATGAGCAGTTCTTC | CASSSGTTSSYNEQFF
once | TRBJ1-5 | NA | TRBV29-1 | TGCAGCGTTGAAGTTGGGGGAGGGGGTCAGCCCCAGCATTTT | CSVEVGGGGQPQHF
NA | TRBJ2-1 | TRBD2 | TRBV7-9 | TGTGCCAGCAGCTTTCAACTAGCGGGGGACAATGAGCAGTTCTTC | CASSFQLAGDNEQFF
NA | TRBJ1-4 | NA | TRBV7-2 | TGTGCCAGCACCAAACAGGGAGGGAATAATGAAAAACTGTTTTTT | CASTKQGGNNEKLFF
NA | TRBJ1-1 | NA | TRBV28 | TGTGCCAGCAGTCTCACTACGGGGAACACTGAAGCTTTCTTT | CASSLTTGNTEAFF
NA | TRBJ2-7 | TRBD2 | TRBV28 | TGTGCCAGCAGCCAAAGACTAGCGGGAGGGAGCTCCTACGAGCAGTACTTC | CASSQRLAGGSSYEQYF
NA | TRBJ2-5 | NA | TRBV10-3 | TGTGCCATCAGTGAGATAGACACCGAGGGGGAGACCCAGTACTTC | CAISEIDTEGETQYF
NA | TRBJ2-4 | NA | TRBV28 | TGTGCCAGCAGTTTCAACAGGAGAAACATTCAGTACTTC | CASSFNRRNIQYF
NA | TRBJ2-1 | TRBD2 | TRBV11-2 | TGTGCCAGCAGCTTAAGAGCGGGAGTAGAAAATGAGCAGTTCTTC | CASSLRAGVENEQFF
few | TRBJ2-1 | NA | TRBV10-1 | TGCGCCAGCAGTGACCCCCTAGGGTCAATTGAGCAGTTCTTC | CASSDPLGSIEQFF
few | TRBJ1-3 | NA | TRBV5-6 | TGTGCCAGCAGCTTGGCCTCGGCAGGGGGAAACACCATATATTTT | CASSLASAGGNTIYF
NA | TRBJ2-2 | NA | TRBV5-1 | TGCGCCAGCAGCGTGCCAGCGTCCGGGGAGCTGTTTTTT | CASSVPASGELFF
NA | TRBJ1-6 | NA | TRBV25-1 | TGTGCCAGCAGGGGGGGGGCAGGGGATAATTCACCCCTCCACTTT | CASRGGAGDNSPLHF
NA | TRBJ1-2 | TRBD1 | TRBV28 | TGTGCCAGCAGTCTAGAACAGGGGGACTGGAATGGCTACACTTTC | CASSLEQGDWNGYTF
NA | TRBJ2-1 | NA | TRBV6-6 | TGTGCCAGCTCCTCACCGGCAGGGGAGCAGTTCTTC | CASSSPAGEQFF
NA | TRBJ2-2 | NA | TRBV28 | TGTGCCAGCAGACTTCCCACATTCACCGGGGAGCTGTTTTTT | CASRLPTFTGELFF
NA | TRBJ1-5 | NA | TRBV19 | TGTGCCAGTAGTATCGGGGGGAGTCAGCCCCAGCATTTT | CASSIGGSQPQHF
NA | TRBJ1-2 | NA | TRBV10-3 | TGTGCCATCAGTCGGACGGATGGCTACACCTTC | CAISRTDGYTF